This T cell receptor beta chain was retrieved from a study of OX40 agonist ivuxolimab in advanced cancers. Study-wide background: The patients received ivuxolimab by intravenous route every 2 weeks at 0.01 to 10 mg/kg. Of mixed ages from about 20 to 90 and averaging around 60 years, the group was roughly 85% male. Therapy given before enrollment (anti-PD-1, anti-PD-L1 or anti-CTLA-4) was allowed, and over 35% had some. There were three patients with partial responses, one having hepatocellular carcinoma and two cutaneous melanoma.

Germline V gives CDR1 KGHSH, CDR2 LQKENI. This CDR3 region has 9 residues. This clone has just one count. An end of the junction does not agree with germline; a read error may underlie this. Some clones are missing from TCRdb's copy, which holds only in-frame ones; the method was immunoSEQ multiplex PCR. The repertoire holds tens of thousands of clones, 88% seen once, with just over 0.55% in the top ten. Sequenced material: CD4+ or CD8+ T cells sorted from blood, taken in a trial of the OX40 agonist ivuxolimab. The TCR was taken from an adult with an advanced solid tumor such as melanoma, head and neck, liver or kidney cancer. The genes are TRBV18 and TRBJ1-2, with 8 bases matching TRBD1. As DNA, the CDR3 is TGTGCCAGCCCCTCGACAGGGGACTTC. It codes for CASPSTGDF.